This is a list of T cell receptor beta chains from one sample in a study of cytomegalovirus exposure and HLA in healthy donors. Libraries were prepared by immunoSEQ multiplex PCR; TCRdb keeps only in-frame clonotypes and omits some of them. The sample contains around 140,000 clones, approximately 87% of which appear only once. Sequenced input: PBMCs. The source is a man between 40 and 49 years old in good health and CMV-seronegative. Both conserved end residues are part of each CDR3. The order of the fields is J gene, V gene, clone size, D gene, CDR3 DNA, CDR3 protein. A D gene is named only where the DNA matches it firmly. Clone size is not always given. Where it is, it says once, few, many or a class for expanded clones.

TRBJ2-2 TRBV27 - TRBD2 TGTGCCAGCAGTCTCTCTCGGGGGGGCGGGAGGGCGAACACCGGGGAGCTGTTTTTT CASSLSRGGGRANTGELFF
TRBJ2-1 TRBV27 - - TGTGCCAGCAGTTCGGGACTTCGCAATGAGCAGTTCTTC CASSSGLRNEQFF
TRBJ2-5 TRBV9 - TRBD1 TGTGCCAGCAGCGGGACAGGGGGCGCGGGGCAAGAGACCCAGTACTTC CASSGTGGAGQETQYF
TRBJ1-1 TRBV19 - - TGTGCCAGTAGTATAGCCTCGCTTATTGGGGGCACCACTGAAGCTTTCTTT CASSIASLIGGTTEAFF
TRBJ2-3 TRBV5-1 - TRBD1 TGCGCCAGCAGCCCGGGACAGGGCCGCACAGATACGCAGTATTTT CASSPGQGRTDTQYF
TRBJ2-5 TRBV7-3 - TRBD2 TGTGCCAGCAGCTTAAACGGGGGGGCAGATCAAGAGACCCAGTACTTC CASSLNGGADQETQYF
TRBJ2-1 TRBV5-1 once TRBD2 TGCGCCAGCAGCCCCGGGACTAGCGGGAGCGATGAGCAGTTCTTC CASSPGTSGSDEQFF
TRBJ1-3 TRBV10-3 - - TGTGCCATCAGTGAGACAGGAAACACCATATATTTT CAISETGNTIYF
TRBJ1-6 TRBV4-3 - - TGCGCCAGCAGCCAAGATGCCGTTAGCTCCTATAATTCACCCCTCCACTTT CASSQDAVSSYNSPLHF
TRBJ1-5 TRBV7-9 - - TGTGCCAGCAGCACTAGTAGAGGACAGTCGCATTGG CASSTSRGQSHW
TRBJ1-1 TRBV6-5 once TRBD1 TGTGCCAGCAGTTATGGACAGGGAGCGAACACTGAAGCTTTCTTT CASSYGQGANTEAFF
TRBJ1-4 TRBV6-5 - TRBD1 TGTGCCAGCAGATGGGACAGGGAGGGTGAAAAACTGTTTTTT CASRWDREGEKLFF
TRBJ1-2 TRBV7-9 once TRBD1 TGTGCCAGCAGCTCCCGGACAGGGACGGAAGGCTACACCTTC CASSSRTGTEGYTF
TRBJ2-1 TRBV7-2 few TRBD2 TGTGCCAGCAGCTTAGTGCGCGGGGGAGGTAACAATGAGCAGTTCTTC CASSLVRGGGNNEQFF
TRBJ1-1 TRBV12-2 - - TGTGCAAGTCGCTTGGGGGGACCCATGAACACTGAAGCTTTCTTT CASRLGGPMNTEAFF
TRBJ1-2 TRBV5-1 - - TGCGCCAGCAGCTTGGCCGAAGGGGACTATGGCTACACCTTC CASSLAEGDYGYTF
TRBJ2-7 TRBV5-4 - - TGTGCCAGCAGCCCTGGAGGGGAAGTTGGGTACGAGCAGTACTTC CASSPGGEVGYEQYF
TRBJ1-1 TRBV15 - - TGTGCCACCGCGGCTAGGCGGGTCACTGAAGCTTTCTTT CATAARRVTEAFF
TRBJ2-3 TRBV5-6 few - TGTGCCAGCAGCTTGGCCGGAGAACCAGATACGCAGTATTTT CASSLAGEPDTQYF
TRBJ2-3 TRBV2 - - TGTGCCAGCAGCGAACCGGGTTTAGCCACAGATACGCAGTATTTT CASSEPGLATDTQYF
TRBJ2-2 TRBV7-3 - TRBD2 TGTGCCAGCAGCTTAAAGCGGGGGGGAAACACCGGGGAGCTGTTTTTT CASSLKRGGNTGELFF
TRBJ1-4 TRBV7-2 once - TGTGCCAGCAGCTTAGATGGGGCCGAGTATGAAAAACTGTTTTTT CASSLDGAEYEKLFF
TRBJ1-1 TRBV7-2 - - TGTGCCAGCAGCTCCGCCGGGGAATCCGTAAACACTGAAGCTTTCTTT CASSSAGESVNTEAFF
TRBJ1-1 TRBV6-5 - TRBD1 TGTGCCAGCAGGCCCGGGACAGGGGGCTGTGAAGCTTTCTTT CASRPGTGGCEAFF
TRBJ2-7 TRBV6-1 - - TGTGCCAGCAGACAAAGTGCCCCTGCAGGGGAGCAGTACTTC CASRQSAPAGEQYF
TRBJ2-2 TRBV7-2 - TRBD1 TGTGCCAGTAAAACGGGACAGGGGTTCACCGGGGAGCTGTTTTTT CASKTGQGFTGELFF
TRBJ1-1 TRBV10-3 few - TGTGCGGCGGGGAGGAACACTGAAGCTTTCTTT CAAGRNTEAFF
TRBJ2-1 TRBV19 once TRBD2 TGTGCCAGTAGTATATGGTATAGCGGGGCCCACAATGAGCAGTTCTTC CASSIWYSGAHNEQFF
TRBJ1-5 TRBV6-6 - TRBD1 TGTGCCAGCAGTTACCCGACCGGGACAGCCAATCAGCCCCAGCATTTT CASSYPTGTANQPQHF
TRBJ1-5 TRBV28 - - TGTGCCAGCAGCCCGAGCTCCGGGGGGGGGCCCAATCAGCCCCAGCATTTT CASSPSSGGGPNQPQHF
TRBJ2-7 TRBV6-6 few - TGTGCCAGCAGTATCCTCTACGAGCAGTACTTC CASSILYEQYF
TRBJ2-1 TRBV11-2 few - TGTGCCAGCAGCTTACGGGGGGCGGGGGATGAGCAGTTCTTC CASSLRGAGDEQFF
TRBJ2-7 TRBV4-1 - - TGCGCCAGCAGGGAGGGTACGAGCTCCTACGAGCAGTACTTC CASREGTSSYEQYF
TRBJ1-1 TRBV7-9 once - TGTTCCAGCAGCCCAGGGGTTGAAGCTTTCTTT CSSSPGVEAFF
TRBJ2-5 TRBV7-7 - TRBD2 TGTGCTAGCAGTCCACGAGCGGGAGTGGAAGAGACCCAGTACTTC CASSPRAGVEETQYF
TRBJ2-1 TRBV7-2 once TRBD1 TGTGCCAGCAGTGACAGGGGGACATACAATGAGCAGTTCTTC CASSDRGTYNEQFF
TRBJ2-3 TRBV27 - TRBD1 TGTGCCAGCAGTTTGACCGGGACAGGGACCACCGATACGCAGTATTTT CASSLTGTGTTDTQYF
TRBJ1-1 TRBV18 - - TGTGCCAGCTCACCACCCCAGGGGACTGAAGCTTTCTTT CASSPPQGTEAFF
TRBJ1-1 TRBV28 - TRBD1 TGTGCCAGCAGTCAGACCAGCGACAGGGAGACCACTGAAGCTTTCTTT CASSQTSDRETTEAFF
TRBJ1-2 TRBV5-8 - TRBD1 TGTGCCAGCAGCTTTCGGCGAGACAGGGGGCGCGGGGACTATGGCTACACCTTC CASSFRRDRGRGDYGYTF
TRBJ2-1 TRBV7-8 - - TGTGCCAGCAGCCCGCGGCCGTGGGGACTTCCCTACAATGAGCAGTTCTTC CASSPRPWGLPYNEQFF
TRBJ1-3 TRBV7-9 once - TGTTCCAGCAGCTTCGACGAAGGAACAGCTCAGGATTTT CSSSFDEGTAQDF
TRBJ1-6 TRBV29-1 few TRBD1 TGCAGCGTCGCAGAACAGGGGGCCATTGATTCACCCCTCCACTTT CSVAEQGAIDSPLHF
TRBJ1-5 TRBV4-1 - - TGCGCCAGCAGCCAAGATCGGGATAGCAATCAGCCCCAGCATTTT CASSQDRDSNQPQHF
TRBJ2-7 TRBV7-2 once - TGTGCCAGCAGCGGGGGGACTCCCAGGCAGTACTTC CASSGGTPRQYF
TRBJ2-1 TRBV9 - - TGTGCCAGTAGCGTAGTAATAGTTGGTGAGCAGTTCTTC CASSVVIVGEQFF
TRBJ2-3 TRBV5-1 - - TGCGCCAGCAGCCCAGACAGACCAGATACGCAGTATTTT CASSPDRPDTQYF
TRBJ2-5 TRBV5-1 once - TGCGCCAGCAGCTTGACCGGAGGGCCAACCGAGACCCAGTACTTC CASSLTGGPTETQYF
TRBJ1-3 TRBV4-3 - TRBD1 TGCGCCAGCAGCCAAACCACAGGGGAAGTGGGAAACACCATATATTTT CASSQTTGEVGNTIYF
TRBJ1-6 TRBV6-5 - TRBD1 TGTGCCAGCACCAGGACAGGGCGAAATTCACCCCTCCACTTT CASTRTGRNSPLHF
TRBJ2-2 TRBV19 - - TGTGCCAGTAGTATGGTCGGCGGGGAGCTGTTTTTT CASSMVGGELFF
TRBJ2-7 TRBV30 - TRBD2 TGTGCCTGGAGTGTAACTAGCGGGCTCCCCTACGAGCAGTACTTC CAWSVTSGLPYEQYF
TRBJ2-3 TRBV5-1 - TRBD2 TGCGCCAGCAGCCTTTTCCCTGTAACTAGCGGGGACTACCCCGTTACGCAGTATTTT CASSLFPVTSGDYPVTQYF
TRBJ1-2 TRBV6-4 - - TGTGCCAGCAACCGTCGAGTCTTGAGCTATGGCTACACCTTC CASNRRVLSYGYTF